This TCR beta chain was found in a study of blood T cell repertoires in COVID-19 (dated by TCRdb to 2018 to 2020). For context, the study as a whole: Collaborator samples came from the United States, Italy and Spain and covered acute and convalescent phases of COVID-19. The prospective study material was composed of cDNA or gDNA derived from T cells, B-cell-depleted T cells, or PBMCs. Subjects who had been exposed to COVID-19, were actively infected with it, or had recovered from it provided the deeply sampled blood TCRbeta repertoires that made up the dataset. The repertoires were released in a freely available public database meant as a resource for research on the immune response to SARS-CoV-2. The samples were drawn from two sources: the first 160 participants of the ongoing ImmuneRACE study, and 1,000 to 1,500 subjects contributed by 6 global collaborators. Nearly every sample came with metadata listing a de-identified subject ID, COVID-19 status, age in years and sex. Where available, HLA class I and class II types were obtained from metadata supplied by the sample provider rather than from assay-based typing.

With respect to this clone: This receptor's antigen is unknown. Base qualities are missing; no much larger clone stands one base away.

Participants in the prospective study were aged about 18 to 100 years, lived in 24 United States geographic areas, and enrolled through a virtual design. In the prospective study, participants were assigned to cohorts based on the clinical history participants reported in a screening survey and a study questionnaire. ImmuneRACE Cohort 3 recovered participants were defined by two consecutive negative NP/OP PCR tests, healthcare professional clearance, or symptom resolution. Each participant in the prospective study had whole blood, serum and a nasopharyngeal or oropharyngeal swab collected by mobile phlebotomists. Additional blood draws and questionnaires over an approximately two-month period could optionally be provided by prospective study participants. Before DNA extraction, prospective study blood samples were shipped either frozen or at room temperature. TCRbeta CDR3 regions were amplified from genomic DNA using the immunoSEQ Assay, a bias-controlled multiplex PCR. Per the source publication's procedure: Nucleated cell counts per sample were estimated from amplification of reference gene primers within the assay. To quantify the absolute abundance of each unique TCRbeta CDR3 rearrangement, sequence reads were collapsed and filtered. For each sample, productive Simpson clonality was calculated by taking the square root of Simpson's diversity index across productive rearrangements. Not all clones reach the TCRdb copy of this immuneACCESS table, which keeps in-frame sequences only. Checked studies attribute under half of the gap to unresolved V genes and leave the rest unexplained. The DNA gave D and trimming, while V, J and clone size come from that table. In this sample the table shows roughly 310,000 clones, roughly nine tenths of which occur a single time. The ten largest account for 2% to 3% of the sample.

Study-wide conclusions, independent of this receptor: How much clinical and demographic metadata was included differed by source and by participant, and the metadata was provided uncurated.

The receptor comes from a man in his 60s who had recovered from COVID-19. Sequencing was performed on PBMCs or T cells enriched from blood (not recorded which).

The DNA sequence is TGTGCCAGCAGCTTCGGGGGTATCGCCACCGGGGAGCTGTTTTTT. This is translated as CASSFGGIATGELFF. In this chain, TRBV7-2 is recombined with TRBJ2-2; a tentative D match to TRBD2 spans 6 bases. From the germline V gene, CDR1 is SGHTA and CDR2 is FQGNSA. V sheds 3 bases and J sheds 4 bases, leaving 12 bases between their ends. The CDR3 covers 15 residues, taking in both the cysteine and the phenylalanine. Kept here is only the CDR3 DNA, which spans 45 bases and is read in frame from base 1. Supplemented by the reference TRBV7-2 and TRBJ2-2 proteins around the CDR3, the complete variable domain is GAGVSQSPSNKVTEKGKDVELRCDPISGHTALYWYRQSLGQGLEFLIYFQGNSAPDKSGLPSDRFSAERTGGSVSTLTIQRTQQEDSAVYLCASSFGGIATGELFFGEGSRLTVL.